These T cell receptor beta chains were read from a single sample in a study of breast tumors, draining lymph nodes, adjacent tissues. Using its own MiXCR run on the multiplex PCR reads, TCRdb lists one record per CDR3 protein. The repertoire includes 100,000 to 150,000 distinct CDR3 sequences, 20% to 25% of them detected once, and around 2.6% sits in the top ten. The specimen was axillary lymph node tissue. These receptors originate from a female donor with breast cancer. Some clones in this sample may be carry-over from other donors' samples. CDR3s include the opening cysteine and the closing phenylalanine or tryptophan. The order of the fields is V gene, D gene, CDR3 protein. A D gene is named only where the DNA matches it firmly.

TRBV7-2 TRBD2 CASRKAGATGELFF
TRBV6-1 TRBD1 CASRRTGGTYEQYF
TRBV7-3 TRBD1 CASSLLGTGEQFF
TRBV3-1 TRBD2 CASSQDLGGNEQYF
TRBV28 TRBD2 CASSFHLSGGSSYEQYF
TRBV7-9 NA CASSLVQVPGALFF
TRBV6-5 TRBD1 CASSPDRDSPLHF
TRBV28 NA CATSGTPTNEKLFF
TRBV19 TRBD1 CASSPPGQYEQYF
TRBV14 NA CASSQVGWESPFF
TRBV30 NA CAWSLQYNEQFF
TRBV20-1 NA CSAMPGLPPKKQFF
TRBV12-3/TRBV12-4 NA CASSLMAGPSGANVLTF
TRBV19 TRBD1 CASSMTGGYEQYF
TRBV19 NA CASSKESPGVVREQFF
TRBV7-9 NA CASTRGNTIYF
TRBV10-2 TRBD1 CTSRGTGGGETQYF
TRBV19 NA CASRDSGGPGEEKLFF
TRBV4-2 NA CASSRTVSTDTQYF
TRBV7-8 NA CASSLGRPDTDTQYF
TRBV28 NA CASRGGAGVVYEQYF
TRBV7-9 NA CARRVDTQYF
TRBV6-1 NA CASSPRGVYYEQYF
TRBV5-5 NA CASSRDMAQNNEQFF
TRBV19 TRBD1 CASSIIKTGGQPQHF